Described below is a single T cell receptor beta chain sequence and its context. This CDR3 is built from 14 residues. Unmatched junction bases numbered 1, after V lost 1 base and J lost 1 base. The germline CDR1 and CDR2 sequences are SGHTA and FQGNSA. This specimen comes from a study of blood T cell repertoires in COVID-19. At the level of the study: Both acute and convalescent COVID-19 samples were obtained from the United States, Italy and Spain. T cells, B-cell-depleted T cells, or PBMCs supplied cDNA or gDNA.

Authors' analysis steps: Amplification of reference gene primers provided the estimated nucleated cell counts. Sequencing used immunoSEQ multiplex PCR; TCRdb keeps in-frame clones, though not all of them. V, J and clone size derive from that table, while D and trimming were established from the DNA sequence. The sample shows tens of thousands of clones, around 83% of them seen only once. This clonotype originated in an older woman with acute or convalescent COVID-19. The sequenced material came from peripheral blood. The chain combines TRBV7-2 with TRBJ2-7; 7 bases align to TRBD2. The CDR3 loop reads CASSLGRGSYEQYF. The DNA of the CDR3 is TGTGCCAGCAGCTTAGGGCGGGGGTCCTACGAGCAGTACTTC.